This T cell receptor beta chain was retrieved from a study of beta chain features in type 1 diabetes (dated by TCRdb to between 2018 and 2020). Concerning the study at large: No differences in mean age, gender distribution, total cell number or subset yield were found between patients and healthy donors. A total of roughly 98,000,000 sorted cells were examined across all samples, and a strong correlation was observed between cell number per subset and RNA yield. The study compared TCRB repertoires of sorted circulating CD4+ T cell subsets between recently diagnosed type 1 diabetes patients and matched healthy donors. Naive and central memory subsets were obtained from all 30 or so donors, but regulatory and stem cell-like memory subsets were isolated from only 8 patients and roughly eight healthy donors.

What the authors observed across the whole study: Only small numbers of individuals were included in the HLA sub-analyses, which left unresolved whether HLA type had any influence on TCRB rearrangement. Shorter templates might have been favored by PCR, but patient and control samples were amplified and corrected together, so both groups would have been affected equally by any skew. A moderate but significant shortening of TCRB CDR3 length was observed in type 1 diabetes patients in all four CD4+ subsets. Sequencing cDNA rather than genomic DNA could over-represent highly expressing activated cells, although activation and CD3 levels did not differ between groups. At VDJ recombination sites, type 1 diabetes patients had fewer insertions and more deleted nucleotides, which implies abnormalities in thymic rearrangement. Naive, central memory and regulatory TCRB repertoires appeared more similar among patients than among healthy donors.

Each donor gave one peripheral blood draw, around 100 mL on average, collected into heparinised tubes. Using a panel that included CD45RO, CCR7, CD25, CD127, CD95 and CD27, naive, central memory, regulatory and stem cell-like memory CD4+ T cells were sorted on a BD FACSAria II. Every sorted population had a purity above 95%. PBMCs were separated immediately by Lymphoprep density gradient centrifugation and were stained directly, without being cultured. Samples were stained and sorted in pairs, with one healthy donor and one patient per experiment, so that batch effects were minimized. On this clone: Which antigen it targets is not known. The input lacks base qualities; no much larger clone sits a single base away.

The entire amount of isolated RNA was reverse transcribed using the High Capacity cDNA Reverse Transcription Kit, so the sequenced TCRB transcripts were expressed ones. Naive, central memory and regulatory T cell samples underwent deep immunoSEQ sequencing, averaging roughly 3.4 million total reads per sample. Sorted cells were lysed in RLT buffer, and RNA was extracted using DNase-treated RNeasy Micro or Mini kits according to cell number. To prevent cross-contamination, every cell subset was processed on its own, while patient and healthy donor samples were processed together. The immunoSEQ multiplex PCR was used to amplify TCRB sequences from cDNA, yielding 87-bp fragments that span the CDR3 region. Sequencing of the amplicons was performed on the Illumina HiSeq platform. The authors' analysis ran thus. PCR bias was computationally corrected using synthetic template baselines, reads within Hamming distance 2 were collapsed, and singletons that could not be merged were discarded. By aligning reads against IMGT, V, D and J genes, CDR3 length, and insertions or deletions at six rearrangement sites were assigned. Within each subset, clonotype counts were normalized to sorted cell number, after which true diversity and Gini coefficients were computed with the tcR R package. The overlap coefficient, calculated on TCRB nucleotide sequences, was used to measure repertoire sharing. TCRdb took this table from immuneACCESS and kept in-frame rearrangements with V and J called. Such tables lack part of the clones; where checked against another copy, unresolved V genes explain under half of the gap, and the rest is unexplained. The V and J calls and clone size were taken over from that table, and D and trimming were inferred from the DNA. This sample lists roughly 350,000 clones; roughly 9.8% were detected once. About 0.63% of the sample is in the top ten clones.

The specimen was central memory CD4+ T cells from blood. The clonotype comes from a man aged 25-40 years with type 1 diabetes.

The nucleotide sequence is TGTGCCAGCAGCCTCCGGACTAGCGGCTCCTACGAGCAGTACTTC. This codes for CASSLRTSGSYEQYF. Recombination linked TRBV7-9 to TRBJ2-5, and 10 bases in between align with TRBD2. The J call is in doubt because the DNA end fits TRBJ2-7 better. The CDR3 sequence holds 15 residues, the cysteine and phenylalanine included. Only the CDR3 portion is preserved as DNA: 45 bases, with reading frame beginning at the first base. Sequences SEHNR (CDR1) and FQNEAQ (CDR2) are obtained from the germline V gene (reference sequence).